The present T cell receptor beta chain was sequenced within a study of T cell responses to AZD1222 COVID-19 vaccine. Study-wide results and limits: Two AZD1222 administrations were followed by greater Spike-specific TCR breadth and depth. Unmutated variant regions are reportedly the target of nearly half of TCRs that are spike-specific. Females outnumbered males among donors, who were mostly white British; clonal diversity was possibly underestimated. Researchers report vaccine-associated CD4 TCRs spanning spike, with dominance at 160-218 and 743-854.

A remark on this clone: What it binds is unknown.

Data came from immunoSEQ multiplex PCR; TCRdb stores just in-frame clones and leaves some out. The sample shows around 190,000 clones, 70% to 90% of them seen only once. This specimen was peripheral blood, taken on day 0 of AZD1222 vaccination. The TCR was taken from an adult in good health.

Written as DNA, the CDR3 is TGTGCCAGCAGTCCTGGACGGAACTATGGCTACACCTTC. Amino acid sequence: CASSPGRNYGYTF. The rearrangement links TRBV28 to TRBJ1-2; no firm D call. The CDR3 spans 13 residues. CDR1 is MDHEN, CDR2 SYDVKM, per germline. V was clipped by 5 bases and J by 2 bases, with 9 bases between them.